This TCR beta chain was captured by sequencing in a study of shared clonotypes between healthy human individuals. Whole-study results and caveats: Naive subsets tended to show greater estimated richness than memory subsets. Apart from blood, nothing was sampled; tissue repertoires likely differ.

Several immunoSEQ plates held equal portions of the genomic DNA taken from each subset. Some clones are missing from TCRdb's copy, which holds only in-frame ones; the method was immunoSEQ multiplex PCR. The data contain about 1 million clones, about 75% of them singletons. Trimming cost V 3 bases and J 1 base, with 12 bases left between them. Germline V gene sequence: CDR1 MNHNS, CDR2 SASEGT. This CDR3 contains 15 residues. This clone was seen a few times. Its antigen is unidentified. The rearrangement joins TRBV6-1 to TRBJ2-5; D remains unclear. Input material: memory CD4+ T cells sorted from blood. Noted subset: CD45RA-negative fraction. The sequence was obtained from a man younger than 30 in good health. CDR3 sequence (DNA): TGTGCCAGCAGTGATTGGGCAGGCTCCCAAGAGACCCAGTACTTC. It encodes CASSDWAGSQETQYF.